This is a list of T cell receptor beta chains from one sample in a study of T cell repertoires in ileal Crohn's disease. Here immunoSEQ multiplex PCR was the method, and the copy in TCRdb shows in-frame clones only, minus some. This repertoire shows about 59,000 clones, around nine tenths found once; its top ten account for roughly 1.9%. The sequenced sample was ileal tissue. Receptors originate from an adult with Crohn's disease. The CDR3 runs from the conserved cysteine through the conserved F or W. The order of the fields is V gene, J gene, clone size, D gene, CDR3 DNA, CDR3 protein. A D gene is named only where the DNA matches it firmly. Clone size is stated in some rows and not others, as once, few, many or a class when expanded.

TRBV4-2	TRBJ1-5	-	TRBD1	TGTGCCAGCAGCCTGACACCCGGGACAGGGAACAATCAGCCCCAGCATTTT	CASSLTPGTGNNQPQHF
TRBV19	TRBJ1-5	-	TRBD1	TGTGCCAGTAGTATAGATCCGGGACAGGCGAGCTATTATCAGCCCCAGCATTTT	CASSIDPGQASYYQPQHF
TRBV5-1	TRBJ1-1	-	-	TGCGCCAGCAGCCCGAGAAAGTTCTCCACTCTCTCTGAAGCTTTCTTT	CASSPRKFSTLSEAFF
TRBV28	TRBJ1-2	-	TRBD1	TGTGCCAGCAGTGGGGACAGGGCCTATGGCTACACCTTC	CASSGDRAYGYTF
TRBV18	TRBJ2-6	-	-	TGTGCCAGCTCACCGAACCCCAGAACAGGTCGCTCTGGGGCCAACGTCCTGACTTTC	CASSPNPRTGRSGANVLTF
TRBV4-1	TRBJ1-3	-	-	TGCGCCAGCAGCCTATCGACAGATTCTGGAAACACCATATATTTT	CASSLSTDSGNTIYF
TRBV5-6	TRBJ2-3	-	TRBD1	TGTGCCAGCAGCTTGTCGGCGGACAGGACCACAGATACGCAGTATTTT	CASSLSADRTTDTQYF
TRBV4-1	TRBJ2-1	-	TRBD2	TGCGCCAGCAGCCAAGATCGAGCGGGGGGGCCCTACAATGAGCAGTTCTTC	CASSQDRAGGPYNEQFF
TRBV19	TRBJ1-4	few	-	TGTGCCAGTAGTATAACACAGACAACTAATGAAAAACTGTTTTTT	CASSITQTTNEKLFF
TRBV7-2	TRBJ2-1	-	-	TGTGCCAGCAGCTTAGCGCCAGGATCTTCCTACAATGAGCAGTTCTTC	CASSLAPGSSYNEQFF
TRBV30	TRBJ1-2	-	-	TGTGCCTGGAGTCAACAGGGCCATGGCTACACCTTC	CAWSQQGHGYTF
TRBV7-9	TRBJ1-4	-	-	TGTGCCAGCAGCTTCTCAGGGGCAACTAATGAAAAACTGTTTTTT	CASSFSGATNEKLFF
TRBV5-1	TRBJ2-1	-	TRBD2	TGCGCCAGCAGCTACACTCTTACAGCGGGGGGGCTGAATGAGCAGTTCTTC	CASSYTLTAGGLNEQFF
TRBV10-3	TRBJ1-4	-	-	TGTGCCATCAAACCCGGGAACAATGAAAAACTGTTTTTT	CAIKPGNNEKLFF
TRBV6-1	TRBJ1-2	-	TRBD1	TGTGCCAGCAGTGAACTACAGGGGGCCCATGGCTACACCTTC	CASSELQGAHGYTF
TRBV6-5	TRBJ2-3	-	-	TGTGCCAGCAGTTACTCGGACGCGGGCCCAGATACGCAGTATTTT	CASSYSDAGPDTQYF
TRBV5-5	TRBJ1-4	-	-	TGTGCCAGCAGCTTATACAGCCTCCAGCCTACAACTAATGAAAAACTGTTTTTT	CASSLYSLQPTTNEKLFF
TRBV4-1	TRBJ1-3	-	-	TGCGCCAGCAGCCAAGCGCTGGGACAAATGAGCTTCTCTGGAAACACCATATATTTT	CASSQALGQMSFSGNTIYF
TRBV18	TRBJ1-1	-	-	TGTGCCAGCTCACCACTGGGAGTAGACGCTGAAGCTTTCTTT	CASSPLGVDAEAFF
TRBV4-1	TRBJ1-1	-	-	TGCGCCAGCAGCCAAGAATTCGGGGGACTGAACACTGAAGCTTTCTTT	CASSQEFGGLNTEAFF
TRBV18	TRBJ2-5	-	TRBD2	TGTGCCAGCTCACCGTTGGAGCGGGAGAGTTGGATAGAGACCCAGTACTTC	CASSPLERESWIETQYF
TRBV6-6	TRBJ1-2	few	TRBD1	TGTGCCAGCAGTTACCACAGGGGACTCTATGGCTACACCTTC	CASSYHRGLYGYTF
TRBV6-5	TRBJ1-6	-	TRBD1	TGTGCCAGCAGTCTACGGGACAGGGACCCACCCCTCCACTTT	CASSLRDRDPPLHF
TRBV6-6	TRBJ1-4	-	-	TGTGCCAGCAGTTACTCAGGAGGGGCTGGGTATGAAAAACTGTTTTTT	CASSYSGGAGYEKLFF
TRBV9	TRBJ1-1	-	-	TGTGCCAGCAGCGTAGCAGGGTCGGAAGCTTTCTTT	CASSVAGSEAFF
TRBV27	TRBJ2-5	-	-	TGTGCCACCACCGGTCGCGGAGAAAGAAGCCAAGAGACCCAGTACTTC	CATTGRGERSQETQYF
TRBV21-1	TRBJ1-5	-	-	TGTGCCAGCAGCAAAGCGCGCCGGACAGAAAACAATCAGCCCCAGCATTTT	CASSKARRTENNQPQHF
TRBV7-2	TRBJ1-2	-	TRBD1	TGTGCCAGCAGCCGGACAGGGGGAACGGATGGCTACACCTTC	CASSRTGGTDGYTF
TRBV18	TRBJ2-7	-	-	TGTGCCAGCTCACCACCGGCTCGCTACGAGCAGTACTTC	CASSPPARYEQYF
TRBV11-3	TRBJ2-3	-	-	TGTGCCAGCAGTAGGACTAGCACAGATACGCAGTATTTT	CASSRTSTDTQYF
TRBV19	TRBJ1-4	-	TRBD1	TGTGCCAGTAGTATAGGAATAAGTGGCAGGGGGAAGGAAAAACTGTTTTTT	CASSIGISGRGKEKLFF
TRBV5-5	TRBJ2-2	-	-	TGTGCCAGCAGCCCTACAGTAAGAAACTCCGGGGAGCTGTTTTTT	CASSPTVRNSGELFF
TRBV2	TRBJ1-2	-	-	TGTGCCAGCAGTGTATCTAGCGACCGGGGCTACACCTTC	CASSVSSDRGYTF
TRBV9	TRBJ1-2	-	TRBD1	TGTGCCAGCAACCCGTCGACAGGGCCTAACTATGGCTACACCTTC	CASNPSTGPNYGYTF
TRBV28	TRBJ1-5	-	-	TGTGCCAGCAGTTCCTCAGGGATTAGAGGTCAGCCCCAGCATTTT	CASSSSGIRGQPQHF
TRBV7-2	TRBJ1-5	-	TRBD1	TGTGCCAGCAGCCGTACCGGGACAGAACCCAATCAGCCCCAGCATTTT	CASSRTGTEPNQPQHF
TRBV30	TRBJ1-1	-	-	TGTGCCTCGACAGGACGTGGGGACACTGAAGCTTTCTTT	CASTGRGDTEAFF
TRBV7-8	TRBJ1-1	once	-	TGTGCCAGCAGCAAACGGTCGGTAAACACTGAAGCTTTCTTT	CASSKRSVNTEAFF
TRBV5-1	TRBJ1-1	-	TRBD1	TGCGCCAGCAGCATAGCAGGGGGAACTGAAGCTTTCTTT	CASSIAGGTEAFF
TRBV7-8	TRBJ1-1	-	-	TGTGCCAGCAGTAAGGACAGCCCTGAAGCTTTCTTT	CASSKDSPEAFF
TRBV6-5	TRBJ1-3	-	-	TGTGCCAGCAGTTACTCGGGGCAGTTCAGAAACACCATATATTTT	CASSYSGQFRNTIYF
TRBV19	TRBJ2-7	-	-	TGTGCCAGTAGTGCGGCAGGAGGCCTAGCCAATTACGAGCAGTACTTC	CASSAAGGLANYEQYF
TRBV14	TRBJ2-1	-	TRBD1	TGTGCCAGCAGCCACGGAGGGACAGGGCCTGACAATGAGCAGTTCTTC	CASSHGGTGPDNEQFF
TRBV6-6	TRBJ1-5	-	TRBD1	TGTGCCAGCAGGTCCGGGACAGCCAATCAGCCCCAGCATTTT	CASRSGTANQPQHF
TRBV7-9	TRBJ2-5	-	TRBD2	TGTGCCAGCAGCTTGTCTAGCGGGGGGTCCCAAGAGACCCAGTACTTC	CASSLSSGGSQETQYF
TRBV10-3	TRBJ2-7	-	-	TGTGCCATCAGTGAAGGACCGGGATACTCCTACGAGCAGTACTTC	CAISEGPGYSYEQYF
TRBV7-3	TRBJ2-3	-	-	TGTGCCAGCAGCTTAGTCGGAGCCACAGATACGCAGTATTTT	CASSLVGATDTQYF
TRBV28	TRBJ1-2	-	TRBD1	TGTGCCACAAGGGGACAGGGGGATCGCGATAGGGGCTACACCTTC	CATRGQGDRDRGYTF
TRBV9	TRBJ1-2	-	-	TGTGCCAGCAGCCCCCATATCAGGGAAGACTATGGCTACACCTTC	CASSPHIREDYGYTF
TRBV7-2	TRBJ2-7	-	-	TGTGCCAGCAGCGTGCCAGCCTACGAGCAGTACTTC	CASSVPAYEQYF
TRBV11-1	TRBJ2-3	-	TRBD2	TGTGCCAGCAGCGGATTGGGGGGGGGCACAGATACGCAGTATTTT	CASSGLGGGTDTQYF